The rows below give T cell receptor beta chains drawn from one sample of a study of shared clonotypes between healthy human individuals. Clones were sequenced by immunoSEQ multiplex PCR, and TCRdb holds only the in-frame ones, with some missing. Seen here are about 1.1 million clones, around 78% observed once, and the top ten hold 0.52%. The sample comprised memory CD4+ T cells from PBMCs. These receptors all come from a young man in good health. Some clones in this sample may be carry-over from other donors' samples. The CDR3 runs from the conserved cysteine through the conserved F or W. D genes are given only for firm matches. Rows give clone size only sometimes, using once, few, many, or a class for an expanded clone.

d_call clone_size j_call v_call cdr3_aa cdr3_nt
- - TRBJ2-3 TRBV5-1 CASSLVRTSTDTQYF TGCGCCAGCAGCTTGGTCCGAACCAGCACAGATACGCAGTATTTT
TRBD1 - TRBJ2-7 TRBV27 CASSAKGAVSSYEQYF TGTGCCAGCAGCGCTAAGGGGGCAGTGAGCTCCTACGAGCAGTACTTC
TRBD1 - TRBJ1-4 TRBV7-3 CASSFSDREGTNEKLFF TGTGCCAGCAGCTTCAGTGACAGGGAAGGAACTAATGAAAAACTGTTTTTT
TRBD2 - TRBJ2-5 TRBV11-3 CASSPGTNQETQYF TGTGCCAGCAGCCCTGGGACTAACCAAGAGACCCAGTACTTC
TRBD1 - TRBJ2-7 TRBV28 CASSPPGTGEYEQYF TGTGCCAGCAGCCCCCCCGGGACAGGGGAGTACGAGCAGTACTTC
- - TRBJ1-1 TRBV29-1 CSGLNTEAFF TGCAGCGGACTAAACACTGAAGCTTTCTTT
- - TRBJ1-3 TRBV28 CASTKGGALVSSSGNTIYF TGTGCCAGCACCAAAGGGGGGGCGCTTGTTAGTAGTTCTGGAAACACCATATATTTT
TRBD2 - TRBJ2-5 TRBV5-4 CASSGGLAVETQYF TGTGCCAGCAGCGGGGGACTAGCGGTAGAGACCCAGTACTTC
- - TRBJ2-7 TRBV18 CASSPIPGRGPYEQYF TGTGCCAGCTCACCTATACCGGGTCGTGGGCCCTACGAGCAGTACTTC
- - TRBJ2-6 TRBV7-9 CASSLDKGFMGAGANVLTF TGTGCCAGCAGCTTAGATAAGGGCTTTATGGGAGCTGGGGCCAACGTCCTGACTTTC
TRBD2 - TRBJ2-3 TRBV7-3 CASSSRRGDTDTQYF TGTGCCAGCAGCTCCCGGCGGGGGGACACAGATACGCAGTATTTT
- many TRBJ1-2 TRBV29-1 CSVNGYTF TGCAGCGTTAATGGCTACACCTTC
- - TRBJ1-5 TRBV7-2 CASNRGRSEQPQHF TGTGCCAGCAACCGAGGGAGGTCGGAGCAGCCCCAGCATTTT
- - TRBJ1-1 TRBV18 CASSKTGGPTEAFF TGTGCCAGCTCTAAAACCGGAGGCCCGACTGAAGCTTTCTTT
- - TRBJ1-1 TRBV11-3 CASSLGHYRARPEAFF TGTGCCAGCAGCTTAGGACACTACAGGGCACGCCCTGAAGCTTTCTTT
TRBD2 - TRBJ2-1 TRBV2 CASSLAGGKHEQFF TGTGCCAGCAGCCTAGCGGGAGGGAAGCATGAGCAGTTCTTC
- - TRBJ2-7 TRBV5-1 CASSTGQGGEQYF TGCGCCAGCAGTACCGGGCAGGGTGGGGAGCAGTACTTC
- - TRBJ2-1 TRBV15 CATSLGGGPNNEQFF TGTGCCACCAGCCTGGGGGGCGGGCCAAACAATGAGCAGTTCTTC
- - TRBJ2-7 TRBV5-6 CASSMGFTYEQYF TGTGCCAGCAGTATGGGATTTACCTACGAGCAGTACTTC
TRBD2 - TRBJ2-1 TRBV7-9 CASSLVAGGPLGQFF TGTGCCAGCAGCTTAGTAGCGGGAGGGCCATTAGGGCAGTTCTTC
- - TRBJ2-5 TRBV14 CASSYRETQYF TGTGCCAGCAGCTACCGAGAGACCCAGTACTTC
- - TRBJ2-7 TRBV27 CASSLGGSYEQYF TGTGCCAGCAGTTTGGGCGGATCCTACGAGCAGTACTTC
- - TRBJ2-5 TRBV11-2 CASGASYGGEETQYF TGTGCCAGCGGGGCGTCCTACGGGGGAGAAGAGACCCAGTACTTC
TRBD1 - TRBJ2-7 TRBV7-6 CASSRQGQEGEQYF TGTGCCAGCAGCCGACAGGGACAGGAGGGCGAGCAGTACTTC
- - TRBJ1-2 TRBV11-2 CASRQTLLGYGYTF TGTGCCAGCAGACAGACCCTCCTAGGCTATGGCTACACCTTC
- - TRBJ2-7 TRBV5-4 CASSGGTEQYF TGTGCCAGCAGCGGGGGGACGGAGCAGTACTTC
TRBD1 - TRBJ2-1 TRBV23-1 CASSQRQGGNEQFF TGCGCCAGCAGTCAAAGACAGGGGGGCAATGAGCAGTTCTTC
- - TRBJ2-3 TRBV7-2 CASSLLQQGPDTQYF TGTGCCAGCAGCTTACTACAACAGGGCCCAGATACGCAGTATTTT
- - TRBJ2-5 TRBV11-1 CASSHGGGRGETQYF TGTGCCAGCAGCCATGGAGGGGGCCGAGGGGAGACCCAGTACTTC
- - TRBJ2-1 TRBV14 CASSQRLTNEQFF TGTGCCAGCAGCCAAAGGCTTACCAATGAGCAGTTCTTC
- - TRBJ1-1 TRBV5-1 CASRPLGDTEAFF TGCGCCAGCAGGCCCCTGGGTGACACTGAAGCTTTCTTT
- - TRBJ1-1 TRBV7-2 CASSLHGNTEAFF TGTGCCAGCAGCTTACACGGGAACACTGAAGCTTTCTTT
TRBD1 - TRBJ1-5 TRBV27 CASSLWGQGNQPQHF TGTGCCAGCAGTTTATGGGGACAGGGCAATCAGCCCCAGCATTTT
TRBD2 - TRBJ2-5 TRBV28 CASSFRSGGQGTQYF TGTGCCAGCAGTTTTCGGTCGGGGGGGCAGGGGACCCAGTACTTC
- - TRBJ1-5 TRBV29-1 CSVALDGGRNQPQHF TGCAGCGTTGCCTTAGATGGGGGGAGAAATCAGCCCCAGCATTTT
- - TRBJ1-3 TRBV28 CASSFVNTIYF TGTGCCAGCAGTTTTGTCAACACCATATATTTT
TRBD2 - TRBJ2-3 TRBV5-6 CASTKLAGGPIKRYF TGTGCCAGCACCAAGCTAGCGGGAGGACCCATAAAACGGTATTTT
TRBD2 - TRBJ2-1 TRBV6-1 CASSLTSGQLNEQFF TGTGCCAGCAGCCTGACTAGCGGGCAATTAAATGAGCAGTTCTTC
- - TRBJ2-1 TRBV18 CASSPRAIDEQFF TGTGCCAGCTCACCACGAGCTATCGATGAGCAGTTCTTC
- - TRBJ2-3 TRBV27 CASSPNWGKGTTDTQYF TGTGCCAGCAGTCCCAACTGGGGTAAAGGGACGACAGATACGCAGTATTTT
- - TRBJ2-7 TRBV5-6 CASSSTRRGEQYF TGTGCCAGCAGCTCTACCAGAAGGGGCGAGCAGTACTTC
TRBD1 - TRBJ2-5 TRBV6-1 CASTQGQVLGETQYF TGTGCCAGCACTCAGGGACAGGTCTTAGGGGAGACCCAGTACTTC
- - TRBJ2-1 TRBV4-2 CASRRQTGAYNEQFF TGTGCCAGCAGACGACAAACCGGGGCCTACAATGAGCAGTTCTTC
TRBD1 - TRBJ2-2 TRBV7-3 CASSGGTGVHGELFF TGTGCCAGCAGCGGCGGGACAGGGGTCCACGGGGAGCTGTTTTTT
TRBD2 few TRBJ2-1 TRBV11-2 CASSGYSGVYNEQFF TGTGCCAGCAGCGGCTATAGCGGGGTGTACAATGAGCAGTTCTTC
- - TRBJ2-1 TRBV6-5 CASRGWTQGNNEQFF TGTGCCTCCCGAGGGTGGACCCAGGGCAACAATGAGCAGTTCTTC
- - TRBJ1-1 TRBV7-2 CASSLVRDNTEAFF TGTGCCAGCAGCTTAGTCCGGGATAACACTGAAGCTTTCTTT
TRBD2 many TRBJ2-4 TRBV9 CASSVAGGSGRSSPGKNIQYF TGTGCCAGCAGCGTAGCTGGGGGTAGCGGGAGAAGTTCTCCGGGCAAAAACATTCAGTACTTC
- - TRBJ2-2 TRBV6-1 CASRQVLNTGELFF TGTGCCAGCCGACAGGTTTTGAACACCGGGGAGCTGTTTTTT
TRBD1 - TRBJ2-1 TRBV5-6 CASSPDRGSSYNEQFF TGTGCCAGCAGCCCGGACAGGGGGAGCTCCTACAATGAGCAGTTCTTC
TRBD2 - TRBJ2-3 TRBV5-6 CASSLTSGIGTDTQYF TGTGCCAGCAGCCTGACGAGCGGGATTGGCACAGATACGCAGTATTTT
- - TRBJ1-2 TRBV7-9 CASSSSFSVYGYTF TGTGCCAGCAGCTCCTCGTTTTCGGTTTATGGCTACACCTTC
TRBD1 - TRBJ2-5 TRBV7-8 CASSLRQGEETQYF TGTGCCAGCAGCCTGAGACAGGGGGAAGAGACCCAGTACTTC
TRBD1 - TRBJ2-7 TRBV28 CASRRSGGSGEQYF TGTGCCAGTAGACGGTCAGGGGGATCGGGCGAGCAGTACTTC
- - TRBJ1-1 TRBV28 CASRPGGLNTEAFF TGTGCCAGCAGGCCTGGGGGCCTGAACACTGAAGCTTTCTTT
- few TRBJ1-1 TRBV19 CASYRNLLGTEAFF TGTGCCAGTTATCGCAATCTCCTTGGCACTGAAGCTTTCTTT
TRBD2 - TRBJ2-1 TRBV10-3 CAISALAGGSYNEQFF TGTGCCATCAGTGCTCTAGCGGGAGGGTCCTACAATGAGCAGTTCTTC
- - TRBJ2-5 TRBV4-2 CASSQAVRVYETQYF TGTGCCAGCAGCCAAGCCGTTAGGGTGTACGAGACCCAGTACTTC
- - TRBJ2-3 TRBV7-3 CASSFLGGTDTQYF TGTGCCAGCAGCTTCCTCGGGGGCACAGATACGCAGTATTTT